Listed here are 22 T cell receptor beta chains from one sample, sequenced in a study of shared clonotypes between healthy human individuals. Terminally differentiated effector memory CD45RA+ cells were left out of the naive CD8 fraction, which was CD45RO-negative and positively selected for CCR7. Produced via immunoSEQ multiplex PCR; TCRdb's table is partial and in-frame only. The sample lists around 1,900,000 clones; about 94% were seen once. The material sequenced was naive CD8+ T cells from PBMCs. Receptors were obtained from a man between 18 and 35 years old in good health. Some clones in this sample may be carry-over from other donors' samples.

With respect to this clone: Other DNA variants within this sample encode the same CDR3. V usage is TRBV9 and J usage is TRBJ2-3, with TRBD2 identical over 9 bases. Looked up from germline, CDR1 is SGDLS and CDR2 is YYNGEE. V shed 0 bases and J 2 bases; nucleotides not matched to a gene: 4. The CDR3 spans 16 residues. CDR3 amino acids: CASSVGAGGPTDTQYF. CDR3 nucleotide sequence: TGTGCCAGCAGCGTAGGGGCGGGAGGGCCCACAGATACGCAGTATTTT. The full variable domain, with the rest looked up from reference TRBV9 and TRBJ2-3, is DSGVTQTPKHLITATGQRVTLRCSPRSGDLSVYWYQQSLDQGLQFLIQYYNGEERAKGNILERFSAQQFPDLHSELNLSSLELGDSALYFCASSVGAGGPTDTQYFGPGTRLTVL.

The J gene is TRBJ1-5, the V gene TRBV6-5; D remains unclear. CDR3 size: 13 residues. The germline CDR1 and CDR2 sequences are MNHEY and SVGAGI. The V gene lost 6 bases and the J gene lost 4 bases, with 10 bases spanning the gap. The CDR3 loop is CASRPDGNQPQHF. The CDR3 DNA reads TGTGCCAGCAGACCGGACGGGAATCAGCCCCAGCATTTT.

This chain joins TRBV11-2 and TRBJ2-7; D is perhaps TRBD1 (6 bases). The CDR3 has 13 amino acids. Germline-derived CDR1 and CDR2 are SGHAT and FQNNGV. The V gene lost 11 bases and the J gene lost 1 base, with 15 bases spanning the gap. CDR3 sequence (DNA): TGTGCCGGAGGACAGCCTCCTTCCTACGAGCAGTACTTC. Protein sequence: CAGGQPPSYEQYF. Complete variable domain (other parts from reference TRBV11-2 and TRBJ2-7): EAGVAQSPRYKIIEKRQSVAFWCNPISGHATLYWYQQILGQGPKLLIQFQNNGVVDDSQLPKDRFSAERLKGVDSTLKIQPAKLEDSAVYLCAGGQPPSYEQYFGPGTRLTVT.

For the CDR3, the DNA is TGTGCCAGCAGCCATCGAACAGGGTCTGGGGCCAACGTCCTGACTTTC. The encoded protein is CASSHRTGSGANVLTF. This chain links TRBV14 with TRBJ2-6, with D possibly being TRBD1 (6 bases). Germline CDR1 SGHDN, CDR2 FVKESK. Trimming cost V 3 bases and J 1 base, with 10 bases left between them. The CDR3 runs to 16 residues.

A single count supports this clone. Additional DNA sequences in this sample encode the identical CDR3. The chain recombines TRBV7-6 with TRBJ2-1; D remains unclear. Germline values: CDR1 SGHVS, CDR2 FNYEAQ. The CDR3 length is 15 residues. V lost 1 base, J lost 0 bases, and 7 bases lay in between. CDR3 bases: TGTGCCAGCAGCTTAGATAGGTCCTCCTACAATGAGCAGTTCTTC. Its protein product is CASSLDRSSYNEQFF.

The V call is TRBV4-2, the J call TRBJ2-1; 11 nucleotides line up with TRBD2. V lost 2 bases to trimming and J lost 6 bases; unmatched junction nucleotides: 6. This CDR3 is built from 16 residues. The germline V gene encodes CDR1 LGHNA and CDR2 YNFKEQ. This CDR3 reads CASSQPTSGSFNEQFF. The DNA of the CDR3 is TGTGCCAGCAGCCAACCCACTAGCGGGAGTTTCAATGAGCAGTTCTTC.

The table lists this clone with a few counts. This sample includes further DNA sequences coding for the same CDR3. Here the CDR3 reads CASSPGTGSSYNEQFF. CDR3 DNA sequence: TGCGCCAGCAGCCCAGGGACAGGGAGCTCCTACAATGAGCAGTTCTTC. V and J are TRBV5-1 and TRBJ2-1, with TRBD1 matching 9 bases. V was clipped by 4 bases and J by 0 bases; unmatched bases: 5. The CDR3 length is 16 residues. CDR1 and CDR2 (germline): SGHRS, YFSETQ.

The chain is built from TRBV19 and TRBJ1-1; maybe TRBD1 (6 bases). V dropped 2 bases and J dropped 10 bases, with 17 bases sitting between them. From germline, CDR1 is LNHDA and CDR2 SQIVND (reference sequence). CDR3 length: 14 amino acids. DNA of the CDR3: TGTGCCAGTAGTATACCGGGACACGGCCTGGCAGCTTTCTTT. Residues: CASSIPGHGLAAFF.

The gene calls are TRBV27 and TRBJ2-3; no firm D call. The CDR3 runs 13 residues. Germline-derived CDR1 and CDR2 are MNHEY and SMNVEV (reference sequence). Trimming left V 3 bases short and J 2 bases short, with 6 bases between. CDR3 DNA sequence: TGTGCCAGCAGTTTGGGGTACACAGATACGCAGTATTTT. Residues: CASSLGYTDTQYF.

The chain joins TRBV7-9 to TRBJ2-3; D is tentatively TRBD1 or TRBD2 (5 bases each). The germline CDR1 and CDR2 sequences are SEHNR and FQNEAQ (reference sequence). V dropped 0 bases and J dropped 11 bases, with 15 bases sitting between them. The CDR3 has 14 residues. CDR3 DNA: TGTGCCAGCAGCTTAGCGTCAGGGAGCGAAAAGCAGTATTTT. It encodes CASSLASGSEKQYF.

The CDR3 protein is CASSLRDRMGTDTQYF. CDR3 DNA sequence: TGTGCCAGCAGCCTTAGAGACAGGATGGGCACAGATACGCAGTATTTT. The rearrangement joins TRBV7-9 to TRBJ2-3; weak D call: TRBD1 (6 bases). Trimming removed 5 bases at V and 1 base at J, with 16 bases between. Germline V gene sequence: CDR1 SEHNR, CDR2 FQNEAQ (reference sequence). The CDR3 extends over 16 amino acids.

The chain is built from TRBV6-6 and TRBJ2-1; D call uncertain. Germline-derived CDR1 and CDR2 are MNHNY and SVGAGI (reference sequence). CDR3 length: 12 residues. The V and J ends lost 8 bases and 4 bases respectively, with 9 bases between them. CDR3 DNA: TGTGCCAGCGTTGGCGGTTACAATGAGCAGTTCTTC. Encoded protein: CASVGGYNEQFF.

This clone appeared once. The chain uses TRBV30 and TRBJ2-2, with unresolved D. Germline V gene lookup returns CDR1 GTSNPN and CDR2 SVGIG (reference sequence). The CDR3 is made up of 13 amino acids. V shed 0 bases and J shed 5 bases, with 7 bases lying between them. CDR3 amino acids: CAWSVVGTGELFF. DNA for the CDR3: TGTGCCTGGAGTGTAGTCGGGACCGGGGAGCTGTTTTTT. The full variable domain, completed using reference TRBV30 and TRBJ2-2, is SQTIHQWPATLVQPVGSPLSLECTVEGTSNPNLYWYRQAAGRGLQLLFYSVGIGQISSEVPQNLSASRPQDRQFILSSKKLLLSDSGFYLCAWSVVGTGELFFGEGSRLTVL.

CDR3 loop: CASSPGLRETQYF. The CDR3 DNA is TGTGCCAGCAGCCCGGGACTAAGAGAGACCCAGTACTTC. The rearrangement links TRBV4-2 to TRBJ2-5; 7 bases align to TRBD2. From germline, CDR1 is LGHNA and CDR2 YNFKEQ. The V and J ends lost 4 bases and 4 bases, in that order; junction bases with no gene match: 3. This CDR3 has 13 amino acids.

This clone was counted a single time. The chain has TRBV29-1 and TRBJ2-1; 10 bases align to TRBD1. This CDR3 region has 16 residues. V dropped 2 bases and J dropped 0; count of bases not matched to a gene: 4. The germline CDR1 and CDR2 sequences are SQVTM and ANQGSEA. The CDR3 nucleotides are TGCAGCGTTGAACAGGGACAGGGGTTCTCCTACAATGAGCAGTTCTTC. It encodes CSVEQGQGFSYNEQFF.

The chain employs TRBV9 and TRBJ2-1; D is unclear. The CDR3 extends over 18 amino acids. Germline CDR1 is SGDLS and CDR2 is YYNGEE. V gave up 4 bases and J gave up 0 bases, with 20 bases separating them. In nucleotides, the CDR3 is TGTGCCAGCAGCCCCTCAGGTCACGGAGTGAGCTCCTACAATGAGCAGTTCTTC. It translates to CASSPSGHGVSSYNEQFF.

The chain recombines TRBV28 with TRBJ2-1, with 8 bases identical to TRBD1. Germline values: CDR1 MDHEN, CDR2 SYDVKM. Trimming took 5 bases from V and 5 from J; bases not matched to a gene: 8. The CDR3 has 15 amino acids. DNA for the CDR3: TGTGCCAGCAGTGAAGGACAGGGTGAGGACAATGAGCAGTTCTTC. Its translation: CASSEGQGEDNEQFF.

The rearrangement links TRBV2 to TRBJ2-3; unclear D gene. Germline CDR1 and CDR2: SNHLY and FYNNEI. The CDR3 totals 14 residues. The V gene lost 6 bases and the J gene lost 0 bases, with 10 bases spanning the gap. The CDR3 sequence: CASSGVGSTDTQYF. DNA of the CDR3: TGTGCCAGCAGCGGCGTGGGAAGCACAGATACGCAGTATTTT.

This clone was seen just once. Other DNA variants within this sample encode the same CDR3. DNA of the CDR3: TGTGCCAGCAGTCTAAGACAGGGAGGCAATCAGCCCCAGCATTTT. Translated: CASSLRQGGNQPQHF. The V call is TRBV27, the J call TRBJ1-5, with TRBD1 identical over 7 bases. The V gene end was trimmed by 5 bases and the J gene end by 2 bases; junction bases not matched to a gene: 6. Germline-derived CDR1 and CDR2 are MNHEY and SMNVEV (reference sequence). The CDR3 is made up of 15 amino acids.

The V call is TRBV23-1, the J call TRBJ1-5; D possibly corresponds to TRBD1 (6 bases). TRBV23-1 is marked as an open reading frame, function uncertain. The CDR3 has 17 residues. V was pared by 3 bases and J by 0 bases, with 15 bases between. This CDR3 is CASSQLHTTGSNQPQHF. The CDR3 DNA is TGCGCCAGCAGTCAGCTACATACGACAGGTAGCAATCAGCCCCAGCATTTT.

Concerning this clone: Other DNA sequences in the sample encode the same CDR3. The chain links TRBV29-1 to TRBJ1-1; D is ambiguous. Deletions cut 7 bases from V and 2 bases from J, with 5 bases between. This CDR3 has 10 residues. From germline, CDR1 is SQVTM and CDR2 ANQGSEA. The CDR3: CSAENTEAFF. The DNA for the CDR3 is TGCAGCGCCGAAAACACTGAAGCTTTCTTT.

V usage is TRBV7-6 and J usage is TRBJ2-6; 8 bases agree with TRBD1. The length of the CDR3 is 17 residues. V trimming: 3 bases; J trimming: 0 bases; junction bases outside the gene matches: 4. Germline V gives CDR1 SGHVS, CDR2 FNYEAQ. This chain's CDR3 is CASSFDRGNSGANVLTF. The CDR3 nucleotides are TGTGCCAGCAGCTTCGACAGGGGCAACTCTGGGGCCAACGTCCTGACTTTC.